Listed here are 19 T cell receptor beta chains from one sample, sequenced in a study of blood T cells in healthy people across ages. A J-beta primer mix and a sample-barcoded 5' primer were used in a second PCR of roughly 6 to 11 cycles. Each CDR3 protein is one row after TCRdb ran MiXCR on the 5' RACE reads. The data hold more than 600,000 distinct CDR3 sequences, with roughly 25% observed a single time. These data were likewise used in another study, on T cells of mothers and their children.

The sequenced material came from blood. The receptor source for this set is a boy aged 5-17 years in good health.

The rearrangement links TRBV5-5 to TRBJ1-1; no firm D call. Germline V gene data show CDR1 as SGHKS and CDR2 as YYEKEE (reference sequence). This CDR3 region has 13 residues. V lost 4 bases to trimming and J lost 7 bases, with 14 bases between them. CDR3 loop: CASSVPPGSEAFF. For the CDR3, the DNA is TGTGCCAGCAGCGTACCTCCCGGGAGTGAAGCTTTCTTT.

The rearrangement uses TRBV7-3 and TRBJ2-7, with a tentative D call TRBD1 (5 bases). This CDR3 comprises 13 residues. In germline, CDR1 is SGHTA, CDR2 FQGTGA. V lost 4 bases and J lost 1, with 8 bases in between. The DNA of the CDR3 is TGTGCCAGCAGCTATGCAGGGTCCTACGAGCAGTACTTC. The encoded protein is CASSYAGSYEQYF.

Ten or more counts support this clonotype. This rearrangement joins TRBV7-2 to TRBJ1-3; no definite D call. This CDR3 region has 14 residues. Germline loops: CDR1 SGHTA, CDR2 FQGNSA. V was pared by 2 bases and J by 1 base, with 6 bases between. CDR3 amino acids: CASSLLGSGNTIYF. CDR3 nucleotide sequence: TGTGCCAGCAGCTTATTAGGTTCTGGAAACACCATATATTTT.

The V call is TRBV5-1, the J call TRBJ2-7; D perhaps matches TRBD2 (6 bases). CDR3 size: 14 residues. Germline assignment: CDR1 SGHRS and CDR2 YFSETQ. The V gene lost 3 bases and the J gene lost 7 bases, with 17 bases spanning the gap. CDR3 sequence: CASSSELGGGEQYF. The DNA for the CDR3 is TGCGCCAGCAGCTCGGAGCTCGGTGGGGGGGAGCAGTACTTC.

This clonotype was seen more than once but under ten times. The chain recombines TRBV28 with TRBJ2-5; 10 bases line up with TRBD2. The CDR3 spans 16 residues. V shed 7 bases and J 0 bases; nucleotides not matched to a gene: 8. Germline CDR1 is MDHEN and CDR2 is SYDVKM. Written as DNA, the CDR3 is TGTGCCAGCACCTTAGCGGGAGGCGTGTACCAAGAGACCCAGTACTTC. It is translated as CASTLAGGVYQETQYF.

In its sample, this clonotype was seen a few times. V gene TRBV5-5 combines with J gene TRBJ2-3; 8 bases match TRBD2. Germline V CDR1 and CDR2: SGHKS, YYEKEE (reference sequence). V was clipped by 4 bases and J by 5 bases; unmatched bases: 15. This CDR3 spans 17 amino acids. CDR3 in amino acids: CASSPKFTAGAGDTQYF. CDR3 nucleotide sequence: TGTGCCAGCAGCCCAAAATTCACAGCGGGAGCGGGAGATACGCAGTATTTT.

Only one count was recorded for this clonotype. The chain recombines TRBV29-1 with TRBJ2-1; D uncertain. The assigned J gene may be wrong: the sequence end matches TRBJ2-7 better. The germline gives CDR1 SQVTM, CDR2 ANQGSEA. CDR3 length: 11 amino acids. CDR3 protein: CSVEDAVEQYF. As DNA, the CDR3 is TGCAGCGTTGAAGACGCAGTTGAGCAGTACTTC.

CDR3 DNA sequence: TGTGCCAGCAGTTACTCAGACGGGACACCAACCACTGAAGCTTTCTTT. Translated: CASSYSDGTPTTEAFF. The chain has TRBV6-6 and TRBJ1-1; D may be TRBD1 (6 bases). CDR3 length equals 16 residues. Trimming removed 0 bases at V and 4 bases at J, with 15 bases between. The germline V gene encodes CDR1 MNHNY and CDR2 SVGAGI (reference sequence).

As regards this clonotype: The germline gene is not matched at one end of the junction; a read error may be the cause. The genes are TRBV7-9 and TRBJ2-7; D ambiguous. This CDR3 has 11 residues. Germline V gene lookup returns CDR1 SEHNR and CDR2 FQNEAQ (reference sequence). The CDR3 nucleotides read TGTGTCAGCAGCCTTAGCCACGAGCAGTACTTC. Translated, it gives CVSSLSHEQYF.

V usage is TRBV27 and J usage is TRBJ2-5, with 7 bases identical to TRBD2. Germline-derived CDR1 and CDR2 are MNHEY and SMNVEV (reference sequence). The CDR3 covers 12 residues. The V gene end was trimmed by 11 bases and the J gene end by 2 bases; junction bases not matched to a gene: 5. Written as DNA, the CDR3 is TGTGCCGCGGGGGTGGGACAAGAGACCCAGTACTTC. It codes for CAAGVGQETQYF.

The CDR3 reads CASSLDRQYGYTF. CDR3 bases: TGTGCCAGCAGCCTTGACAGGCAGTATGGCTACACCTTC. The chain carries TRBV28 and TRBJ1-2; D is perhaps TRBD1 (6 bases). Germline CDR1 MDHEN, CDR2 SYDVKM. The CDR3 sequence is 13 residues long. V lost 6 bases and J lost 5, with 13 bases in between.

The rearrangement joins TRBV6-1 to TRBJ2-1; tentatively, D is TRBD2 (6 bases). Germline-derived CDR1 and CDR2 are MNHNS and SASEGT. This CDR3 has 17 amino acids. Trimming cost V 7 bases and J 0 bases, with 19 bases left between them. CDR3 sequence: CASTLRWGGLSYNEQFF. The CDR3 DNA follows: TGTGCCAGCACTCTAAGGTGGGGAGGCCTCTCCTACAATGAGCAGTTCTTC.

This clonotype turned up a few times. CDR3 DNA sequence: TGCGCCAGCAGCTCGGGACAGGGCCCGACCAATGAGCAGTTCTTC. This translates into CASSSGQGPTNEQFF. The rearrangement links TRBV4-1 to TRBJ2-1, with 9 nucleotides matching TRBD1. The germline gives CDR1 MGHRA, CDR2 YSYEKL. Losses at the gene ends were 5 bases for V and 6 bases for J; bases not matched to a gene: 8. CDR3 size: 15 residues.

This clonotype was seen a few times. The genes are TRBV13 and TRBJ2-6; the D gene is possibly TRBD1 (5 bases). The CDR3 loop spans 15 amino acids. Trimming took off 6 bases at V and 0 bases at J, with 9 bases between the two ends. The germline CDR1 and CDR2 sequences are PRHDT and FYEKMQ (reference sequence). The CDR3 here is CASRPDSSGANVLTF. The CDR3 DNA is TGTGCCAGCAGACCTGACAGCTCTGGGGCCAACGTCCTGACTTTC.

This clonotype was counted between two and nine times. The chain joins TRBV11-2 to TRBJ2-7, with no clear D. Germline CDR1 is SGHAT and CDR2 is FQNNGV. Trimming cost V 3 bases and J 3 bases, with 15 bases left between them. The CDR3 contains 15 residues. CDR3 sequence (DNA): TGTGCCAGCAGCTTTGGCCCGACGAATAACTACGAGCAGTACTTC. It is translated as CASSFGPTNNYEQYF.

This clonotype was observed a handful of times. The rearrangement links TRBV20-1 to TRBJ2-3; TRBD1 is a possible D gene (6 bases). With 0 bases removed from V and 5 bases from J, the gap between germline ends came to 12 bases. The CDR3 length is 14 residues. Germline CDR1 DFQATT, CDR2 SNEGSKA (reference sequence). The CDR3 DNA sequence: TGCAGTGCTAGAGATCGTCTAGGGGGAGATACGCAGTATTTT. Translating it yields CSARDRLGGDTQYF.

This clonotype has more than one count but fewer than ten. The chain has TRBV28 and TRBJ2-7; D might be TRBD1 (6 bases). Germline CDR1 and CDR2: MDHEN and SYDVKM. V lost 3 bases to trimming and J lost 5 bases, with 11 bases between them. The CDR3 extends over 13 amino acids. The CDR3 region is CASSFGQLDEQYF. The DNA for the CDR3 is TGTGCCAGCAGTTTTGGACAGCTAGACGAGCAGTACTTC.

The CDR3 spells CASSLGTGFAGHNQPQHF. The CDR3 nucleotides are TGTGCCAGCAGCTTAGGGACAGGGTTCGCGGGTCACAATCAGCCCCAGCATTTT. The chain uses TRBV7-9 and TRBJ1-5, with 8 bases lining up with TRBD1. CDR1 and CDR2 (germline): SEHNR, FQNEAQ (reference sequence). The V gene end was trimmed by 1 base and the J gene end by 3 bases; junction bases not matched to a gene: 11. The CDR3 length is 18 residues.

This clonotype was detected a few times. This rearrangement joins TRBV3-1 to TRBJ2-3; D remains ambiguous. Germline lookup yields CDR1 LGHDT and CDR2 YNNKEL (reference sequence). Trimming removed 5 bases from V and 4 bases from J, with 22 bases in between. The length of the CDR3 is 17 residues. The CDR3 nucleotides are TGTGCCAGCAGCTTGTCTGCCCCAAACCTGGGGTCAGATACGCAGTATTTT. Translation gives CASSLSAPNLGSDTQYF.